These T cell receptor beta chains were read from a single sample in a study of tumor-infiltrating lymphocytes in primary liver carcinoma. TCRdb re-called the multiplex PCR reads through MiXCR, storing one row per CDR3 protein. The sample gives tens of thousands of distinct CDR3 sequences, roughly 72% of which show up once; approximately 20% is in the top ten. Material for sequencing was liver tumor tissue from sampling region 1. These receptors were obtained from a middle-aged man with primary liver carcinoma and hepatitis B virus infection. The CDR3 runs from the conserved cysteine through the conserved F or W. The order of the fields is J gene, CDR3 length, V gene, CDR3 protein.

>TRBJ1-1|10|TRBV29-1
CSVTIGEAFF
>TRBJ2-6|14|TRBV28
CASIGRPGANVLTF
>TRBJ2-2|14|TRBV6-1
CVSSDEGGTEELFF
>TRBJ2-1|15|TRBV6-5
CASSYSGGPANEEIF
>TRBJ2-1|15|TRBV28
CASCLRGEFNNEQFF
>TRBJ2-5|14|TRBV12-3/TRBV12-4
CVSLPSGGAETQYF
>TRBJ2-2|15|TRBV5-6
CASSLKKGITGELFF
>TRBJ2-3|14|TRBV11-2
CASSPFQLPDVQYF
>TRBJ2-5|12|TRBV7-2
CASSPYIGTQYF
>TRBJ2-2|17|TRBV6-5
CASSSSTKQGDSEELFF
>TRBJ2-2|18|TRBV5-1
CASSLVYRADPNTGELFF
>TRBJ1-5|14|TRBV4-1
CVSSQGTANQTQHF
>TRBJ2-3|14|TRBV6-6
CASSKAIGADMQYF
>TRBJ1-1|15|TRBV29-1
CRVDHLRGGNTEAVF
>TRBJ1-2|14|TRBV7-8
CTSSPRTRGGGYTF
>TRBJ2-6|17|TRBV4-2
CGSSPQEDLAGVDVLTF
>TRBJ2-7|14|TRBV28
CATIQGGRSYEQYF
>TRBJ2-6|16|TRBV11-2
CANSLLGPSGANVLTF
>TRBJ2-5|14|TRBV28
CASSLGAGPSTQYF
>TRBJ2-5|17|TRBV6-1
CASSEALWTGTQETQYF
>TRBJ2-6|19|TRBV10-2
CASNVLPAGSLSGANVLTF
>TRBJ2-5|15|TRBV29-1
CSVVQRGSSLETQYF
>TRBJ1-4|16|TRBV6-6
CAGSSPRTREQEKLFF
>TRBJ1-6|13|TRBV5-1
CAIMEREGSPLHF